The present T cell receptor beta chain was sequenced within a study of blood T cell repertoires in COVID-19. Overall study: Specimens from acute and convalescent COVID-19 originated in the United States, Italy and Spain.

The CDR3 spans 15 residues. V dropped 6 bases and J dropped 11; count of bases not matched to a gene: 13. The V gene's germline CDR1 is SGHVS and CDR2 FQNEAQ. Authors' methods: Researchers report that nucleated cell counts were estimated from reference gene primer amplification. Libraries were prepared by immunoSEQ multiplex PCR; TCRdb keeps only in-frame clonotypes and omits some of them. From that table come the V and J calls and clone size; the DNA was used to work out D and trimming. The table shows some 250,000 clones, with 70% to 90% occurring only once. Participant-given clinical history determined each cohort assignment. All recovered Cohort 3 donors got two negative PCRs, got clearance, or saw symptom resolution.

The chain joins TRBV7-8 to TRBJ1-6, with 7 bases identical to TRBD1. This clonotype originated in a woman in her forties or fifties who had recovered from COVID-19. Sequencing was performed on PBMCs or T cells enriched from blood (not recorded which). For the CDR3, the DNA is TGTGCCAGCAGACCTGACGACAGGGCAATCCCACCCCTCCACTTT. This sequence encodes CASRPDDRAIPPLHF.